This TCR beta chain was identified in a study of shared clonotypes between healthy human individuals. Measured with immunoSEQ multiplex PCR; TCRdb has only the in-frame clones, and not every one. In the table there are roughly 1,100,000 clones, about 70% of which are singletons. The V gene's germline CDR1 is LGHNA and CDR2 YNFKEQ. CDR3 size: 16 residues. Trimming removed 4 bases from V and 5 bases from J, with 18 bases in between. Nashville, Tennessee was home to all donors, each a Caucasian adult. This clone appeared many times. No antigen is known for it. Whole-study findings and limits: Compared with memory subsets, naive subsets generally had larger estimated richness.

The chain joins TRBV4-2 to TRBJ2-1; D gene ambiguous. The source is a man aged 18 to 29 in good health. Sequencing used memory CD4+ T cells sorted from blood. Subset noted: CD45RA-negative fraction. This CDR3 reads CASSRQRSAGDNEQFF. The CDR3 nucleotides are TGTGCCAGCAGCCGACAACGGTCGGCTGGAGACAATGAGCAGTTCTTC.